The rows below give T cell receptor beta chains drawn from one sample of a study of breast tumors, draining lymph nodes, adjacent tissues. TCRdb independently ran MiXCR on the multiplex PCR reads; one entry per CDR3 protein. The top ten hold about 10% of the sample, which has more than 50,000 distinct CDR3 sequences, roughly 41% seen once. Material for sequencing was breast tumor tissue. These receptors came from a female donor with breast cancer. Some clones in this sample may be carry-over from other donors' samples. CDR3s include the opening cysteine and the closing phenylalanine or tryptophan. The D gene is left open where the match is weak. Size tells how often a clone was seen (once, few, many) or the class of an expanded clone, and some rows leave it out.

v_call,j_call,d_call,clone_size,cdr3_aa,cdr3_nt
TRBV14,TRBJ2-1,-,many,CASSGSGLANNEQFF,TGTGCCAGCAGCGGGAGTGGTCTAGCGAACAATGAGCAGTTCTTC
TRBV6-2/TRBV6-3,TRBJ2-2,TRBD2,few,CASSHPGLALGTGELFF,TGTGCCAGCAGTCACCCGGGACTAGCCTTGGGGACCGGGGAGCTGTTTTTT
TRBV5-1,TRBJ2-1,TRBD2,many,CASSYVAGGRNEQFF,TGCGCCAGCAGCTACGTAGCGGGAGGACGTAATGAGCAGTTCTTC
TRBV2,TRBJ1-6,-,many,CASSEYRNSPLHF,TGTGCCAGCAGTGAATATCGCAATTCACCCCTCCACTTT
TRBV9,TRBJ2-6,-,-,CASSAGQYNVLTF,TGTGCCAGCAGCGCTGGACAGTACAACGTCCTGACTTTC
TRBV10-2,TRBJ2-5,TRBD1,many,CASSPDRGPEETQYF,TGCGCCAGCAGTCCGGACAGGGGGCCGGAAGAGACCCAGTACTTC
TRBV27,TRBJ1-4,TRBD1,many,CASSSTGQVWNNEKLFF,TGTGCCAGCAGTTCGACCGGACAGGTTTGGAACAATGAAAAACTGTTTTTT
TRBV11-2,TRBJ2-2,-,many,CASSPPGGWTGELFF,TGTGCCAGCAGCCCTCCAGGAGGATGGACCGGGGAGCTGTTTTTT
TRBV15,TRBJ2-3,TRBD2,once,CAISRDGAGAATDTQYF,TGTGCCATCAGCAGAGATGGGGCGGGAGCTGCCACAGATACGCAGTATTTT
TRBV19,TRBJ1-1,-,-,CASPGGAPMNTEAFF,TGTGCCAGTCCTGGGGGGGCTCCTATGAACACTGAAGCTTTCTTT
TRBV6-5,TRBJ1-1,-,-,CASTKPGNTEAFF,TGTGCCAGCACCAAACCAGGGAACACTGAAGCTTTCTTT
TRBV6-4,TRBJ1-2,-,many,CASSDGTGTRDGYTF,TGTGCCAGCAGTGACGGCACCGGGACAAGAGATGGCTACACCTTC
TRBV2,TRBJ2-6,-,few,CASSPDFTKANVLTF,TGTGCCAGCAGTCCGGACTTTACGAAGGCCAACGTCCTGACTTTC
TRBV7-2,TRBJ2-2,-,-,CASSLNRDTGELFF,TGTGCCAGCAGCTTGAACCGGGACACCGGGGAGCTGTTTTTT
TRBV7-2,TRBJ1-5,TRBD1,-,CASSYRDRSFNQPQHF,TGTGCCAGCAGCTACCGGGACAGGTCGTTCAATCAGCCCCAGCATTTT
TRBV29-1,TRBJ1-4,-,many,CSGTELGSEKLFF,TGCAGCGGGACGGAACTGGGGAGTGAAAAACTGTTTTTT
TRBV7-2,TRBJ2-3,TRBD2,-,CASSPTRLAEKGDEQYF,TGTGCCAGCAGCCCCACCCGACTAGCGGAGAAGGGTGATGAGCAGTATTTT
TRBV5-8,TRBJ1-3,TRBD1,many,CASSLQGGNTIYF,TGTGCCAGCAGCCTACAGGGGGGAAACACCATATATTTT
TRBV24-1,TRBJ2-7,-,-,CATSGGWGARAYEQYF,TGTGCCACCAGTGGGGGTTGGGGCGCCAGGGCCTACGAGCAGTACTTC
TRBV2,TRBJ2-7,-,many,CATASGNAYEQYF,TGTGCCACCGCCAGCGGAAACGCCTACGAGCAGTACTTC
TRBV12-3/TRBV12-4,TRBJ2-2,-,-,CASSPTRTGELFF,TGTGCCAGCAGCCCTACCCGGACAGGGGAGCTGTTTTTT
TRBV30,TRBJ1-3,-,many,CAWSVHGPSGNTIYF,TGTGCCTGGAGTGTACACGGGCCCTCTGGAAACACCATATATTTT
TRBV9,TRBJ2-2,-,many,CASSIEDHLANTGELFF,TGTGCCAGCAGCATCGAGGACCACCTAGCGAACACCGGGGAGCTGTTTTTT
TRBV20-1,TRBJ2-1,TRBD1,-,CSASHPRGYEQFF,TGCAGTGCTAGTCATCCCAGGGGGTATGAGCAGTTCTTC
TRBV9,TRBJ2-1,TRBD1,many,CASSVRDREVNEQFF,TGTGCCAGCAGCGTCCGGGACAGGGAGGTCAATGAGCAGTTCTTC
TRBV6-4,TRBJ1-3,-,many,CASSDSSEVGGGNTIYF,TGTGCCAGCAGTGACTCGTCCGAGGTTGGAGGTGGAAACACCATATATTTT
TRBV7-9,TRBJ2-1,TRBD2,-,CASSPLLAGGPGTYNEQFF,TGTGCCAGCAGCCCACTACTAGCGGGAGGGCCAGGGACCTACAATGAGCAGTTCTTC
TRBV19,TRBJ1-6,-,-,CASTPTRGSPLHF,TGTGCCAGCACTCCCACACGGGGTTCACCCCTCCACTTT
TRBV7-8,TRBJ2-5,TRBD2,-,CASPPGLGVETQYF,TGTGCCAGCCCACCGGGACTAGGGGTCGAGACCCAGTACTTC
TRBV27,TRBJ1-4,-,-,CTPSVHAYSARKLFF,TGTACTCCCAGCGTACACGCCTATAGCGCGAGGAAACTGTTTTTT
TRBV11-1,TRBJ2-5,-,-,CASSLTGTQGTQYF,TGTGCCAGCAGCTTAACCGGGACTCAAGGGACCCAGTACTTC
TRBV14,TRBJ1-6,-,-,CASSPVGGGGSPLHF,TGTGCCAGCAGCCCCGTAGGGGGAGGGGGATCACCCCTCCACTTT
TRBV18,TRBJ1-1,-,few,CASSKSSEAFF,TGTGCCAGCTCAAAGTCCAGTGAAGCTTTCTTT
TRBV7-8,TRBJ2-2,-,many,CASSLVVAGELFF,TGTGCCAGCAGCTTAGTAGTGGCCGGGGAGCTGTTTTTT
TRBV4-3,TRBJ2-3,-,many,CASSQVSGITDTQYF,TGCGCCAGCAGCCAAGTTTCCGGGATCACAGATACGCAGTATTTT
TRBV12-3/TRBV12-4,TRBJ1-2,-,many,CASSRQLGQYYTF,TGTGCCAGCAGCCGCCAATTAGGCCAATACTACACCTTC
TRBV10-2,TRBJ2-7,-,many,CASRNVQGGAGLSVAYEQYF,TGCGCCAGCAGAAATGTACAGGGGGGGGCGGGACTAAGCGTAGCCTACGAGCAGTACTTC
TRBV2,TRBJ2-7,TRBD2,-,CASSVGLVIAYEQYF,TGTGCCAGCAGTGTGGGACTAGTCATTGCCTACGAGCAGTACTTC